The entry below describes one T cell receptor beta chain. The read ends 3 residues shy of where the CDR3 ends; the end is completed using the germline J gene. The record originates from a study of T cells in women clearing cervical HPV infection. Some clones are missing from TCRdb's copy, which holds only in-frame ones; the method was immunoSEQ multiplex PCR. Here the sample table reports fewer than 30,000 clones. The junction had 10 bases not matched to a gene; V was cut back by 7 bases and J by 4 bases. The CDR3 has 15 amino acids. CDR1 and CDR2 from the germline V gene are SGHAT and FQDESV (reference sequence).

The chain joins TRBV11-1 to TRBJ2-1; 7 bases are a match to TRBD1. Sequencing used blood buffy coat. This sequence was found in a woman between 18 and 70 years old with a cervical HPV16 infection that either progressed to CIN3+ or cleared (not recorded which). The CDR3 protein is CASTEGRQGYNEQFF. The covered CDR3 bases are TGTGCCAGCACCGAGGGCAGACAGGGTTACAATGAG.